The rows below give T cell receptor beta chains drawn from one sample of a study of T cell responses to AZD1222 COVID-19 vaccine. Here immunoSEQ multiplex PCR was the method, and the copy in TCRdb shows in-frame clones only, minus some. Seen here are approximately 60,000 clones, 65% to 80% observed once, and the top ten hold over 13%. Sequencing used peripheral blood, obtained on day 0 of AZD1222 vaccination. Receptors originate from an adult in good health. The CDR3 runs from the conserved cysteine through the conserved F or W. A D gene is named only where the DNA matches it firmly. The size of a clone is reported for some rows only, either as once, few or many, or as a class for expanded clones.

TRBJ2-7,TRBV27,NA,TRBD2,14,TGTGCCAGCGGCTTAGCGGGGGGGCTAAACGAGCAGTACTTC,CASGLAGGLNEQYF
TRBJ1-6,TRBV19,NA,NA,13,TGTGCCAGTAGGGGGACCTATAATTCACCCCTCCACTTT,CASRGTYNSPLHF
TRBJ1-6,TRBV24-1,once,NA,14,TGTGCCACCAGTGACCAGGCTTCTAGTTCACCCCTCCACTTT,CATSDQASSSPLHF
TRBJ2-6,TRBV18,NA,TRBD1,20,TGTGCCAGCTCACAACAGCTTCGGGACAGTAGTTTCTCTGGGGCCAACGTCCTGACTTTC,CASSQQLRDSSFSGANVLTF
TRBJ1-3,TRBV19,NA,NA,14,TGTGCCAGTAGTTCCAGGGGATCGGGAAACACCATATATTTT,CASSSRGSGNTIYF
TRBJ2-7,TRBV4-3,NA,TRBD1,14,TGCGCCAGCAGCCAGACAGGGGGAACCCACGAGCAGTACTTC,CASSQTGGTHEQYF
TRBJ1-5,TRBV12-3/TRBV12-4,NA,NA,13,TGTGCCAGCAGTTTTGTGGCGGGCCAGCCCCAGCATTTT,CASSFVAGQPQHF
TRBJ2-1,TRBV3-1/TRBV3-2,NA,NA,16,TGTGCCAGCAGCCAAGATAGGGTCAGCTCCTACAATGAGCAGTTCTTC,CASSQDRVSSYNEQFF
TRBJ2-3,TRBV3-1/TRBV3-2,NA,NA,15,TGTGCCAGCAGCCAAGACGGTAGTTACACAGATACGCAGTATTTT,CASSQDGSYTDTQYF
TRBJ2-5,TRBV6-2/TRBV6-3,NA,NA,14,TGTGCCAGCAGTAGGGGGGCAGTACAAGAGACCCAGTACTTC,CASSRGAVQETQYF
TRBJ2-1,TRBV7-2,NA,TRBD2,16,TGTGCCAGCAGACCCCCGGGACTAGCGGGGGTCAATGAGCAGTTCTTC,CASRPPGLAGVNEQFF
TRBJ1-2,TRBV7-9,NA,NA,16,TGTGCCAGCAGTCCATCCTTCGGCCCTCCGACTGGAGGCTACACCTTC,CASSPSFGPPTGGYTF
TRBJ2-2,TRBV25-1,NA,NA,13,TGTGCCAGCAGTGAACAGGACACCGGGGAGCTGTTTTTT,CASSEQDTGELFF
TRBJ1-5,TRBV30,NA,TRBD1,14,TGTGCCTGGAGTAGACAGGGTGAAGTTCAGCCCCAGCATTTT,CAWSRQGEVQPQHF
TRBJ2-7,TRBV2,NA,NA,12,TGTGCCAGCGAAGGAACTGGTTACGAGCAGTACTTC,CASEGTGYEQYF
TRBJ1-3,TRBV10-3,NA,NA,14,TGTGCCATCAGTGAGGACCTCTCTGGAAACACCATATATTTT,CAISEDLSGNTIYF
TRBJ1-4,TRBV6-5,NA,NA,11,TGTGCCAGCAGTCCCTCTGTCAAACTGTTTTTT,CASSPSVKLFF
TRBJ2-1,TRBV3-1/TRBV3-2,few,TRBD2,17,TGTGCCAGCAGCCCCCTAGCTAGCGGGGGGGCCCACAATGAGCAGTTCTTC,CASSPLASGGAHNEQFF
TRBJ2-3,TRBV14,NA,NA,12,TGTGCCAGCAGAGGACCCAGAGATACGCAGTATTTT,CASRGPRDTQYF
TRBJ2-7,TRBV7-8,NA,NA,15,TGTGCCAGCAGCTTAGTAGCAGGGCGAACCTCCGAGCAGTACTTC,CASSLVAGRTSEQYF
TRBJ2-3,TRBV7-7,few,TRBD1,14,TGTGCCAGCAGCTTCGGACAGGGGGCGGATACGCAGTATTTT,CASSFGQGADTQYF
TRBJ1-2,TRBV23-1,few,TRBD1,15,TGCGCCAGCAGTCAAGGGACAGTCCCTAACTATGGCTACACCTTC,CASSQGTVPNYGYTF
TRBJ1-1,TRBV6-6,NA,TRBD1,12,TGTGCCAGCACCGGACAGGGAACTGAAGCTTTCTTT,CASTGQGTEAFF
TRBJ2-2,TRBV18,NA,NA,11,TGTGCCAGCGCGTTCACCGGGGAGCTGTTTTTT,CASAFTGELFF
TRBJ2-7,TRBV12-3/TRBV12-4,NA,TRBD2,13,TGTGCCAGCAGCCGGGGGGGGCCCTACGAGCAGTACTTC,CASSRGGPYEQYF
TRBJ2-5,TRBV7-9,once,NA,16,TGTGCCAGCAGCTTGGAACTAGGTGAGGGGCCGAAGACCCAGTACTTC,CASSLELGEGPKTQYF
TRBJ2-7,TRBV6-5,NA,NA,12,TGTGCCAGCAAGTTTTCGAGGGACGAGCAGTACTTC,CASKFSRDEQYF
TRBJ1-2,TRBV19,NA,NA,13,TGTGCCAGTAGCCTGACAGTAAACTATGGCTACACCTTC,CASSLTVNYGYTF
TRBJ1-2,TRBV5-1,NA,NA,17,TGCGCCAGCAGCTTGGATCCTGCGGTCCCGCGTAATAGTGGCTACACCTTC,CASSLDPAVPRNSGYTF
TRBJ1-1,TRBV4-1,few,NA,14,TGCGCCAGCAGCCAAGTGGCGGGCAACACTGAAGCTTTCTTT,CASSQVAGNTEAFF
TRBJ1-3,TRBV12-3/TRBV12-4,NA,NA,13,TGTGCCATCAGGAGGAGGGGAGGAAACACCATATATTTT,CAIRRRGGNTIYF
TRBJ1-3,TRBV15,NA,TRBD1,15,TGTGCCACCAGCGGTTCGGACAGGGAGGGGAACACCATATATTTT,CATSGSDREGNTIYF
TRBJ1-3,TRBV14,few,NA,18,TGTGCCAGCAGCCAAGTACTTCGAGGGGCGACCTCTGGAAACACCATATATTTT,CASSQVLRGATSGNTIYF
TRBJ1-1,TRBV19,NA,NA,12,TGTGCCAGTAGTATAACCGGTACTGAAGCTTTCTTT,CASSITGTEAFF
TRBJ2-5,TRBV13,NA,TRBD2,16,TGTGCCAGCAGCTTCGTGAGCGGGGACTCGAGGGAGACCCAGTACTTC,CASSFVSGDSRETQYF
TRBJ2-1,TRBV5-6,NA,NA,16,TGTGCCAGCAGCTTGGATGCGGGGAGCTCCTACAATGAGCAGTTCTTC,CASSLDAGSSYNEQFF
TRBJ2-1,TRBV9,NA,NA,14,TGTGCCAGCAGCGTAACTACCTCTAACTATGAGCAGTTCTTC,CASSVTTSNYEQFF
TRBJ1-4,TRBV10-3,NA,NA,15,TGTGCCATCAGTGATTCCATGGACGTGGAGGAAAAACTGTTTTTT,CAISDSMDVEEKLFF
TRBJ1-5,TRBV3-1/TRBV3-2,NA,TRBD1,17,TGTGCCAGCAGCCCAGGACAGGGGCACATTAGCAATCAGCCCCAGCATTTT,CASSPGQGHISNQPQHF
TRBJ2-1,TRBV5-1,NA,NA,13,TGCGCCAGCAGCTGGGCAGGGGCGGGTGAGCAGTTCTTC,CASSWAGAGEQFF
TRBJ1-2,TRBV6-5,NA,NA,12,TGTGCCAGCAGACAGGGAGGAGTTGGCTACACCTTC,CASRQGGVGYTF
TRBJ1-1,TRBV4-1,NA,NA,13,TGCGCCAGCAGTCAAGCAGGGGACCCTGAAGCTTTCTTT,CASSQAGDPEAFF
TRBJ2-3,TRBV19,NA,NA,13,TGTGCCAGTAGCCCTGCTGCCACAGATACGCAGTATTTT,CASSPAATDTQYF
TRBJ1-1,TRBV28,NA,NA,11,TGTGCCAGCACCGGCCTTACTGAAGCTTTCTTT,CASTGLTEAFF
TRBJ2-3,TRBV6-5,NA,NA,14,TGTGCCAGCAGTTACTCGATCGGGGAGCCTCAGGTAGATTTT,CASSYSIGEPQVDF
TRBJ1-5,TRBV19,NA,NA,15,TGTGCCAGTAGTTTCTCGGGGGATAGCAATCAGCCCCAGCATTTT,CASSFSGDSNQPQHF
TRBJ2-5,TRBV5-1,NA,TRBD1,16,TGCGCCAGCAGCCTCCTGGGACAGGGCAGTCCAGAGACCCAGTACTTC,CASSLLGQGSPETQYF
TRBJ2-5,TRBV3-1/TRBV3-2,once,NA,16,TGTGCCAGCAGCCAAGCTACGCGGGGGCTTCAAGAGACCCAGTACTTC,CASSQATRGLQETQYF
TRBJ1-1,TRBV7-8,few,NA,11,TGTGCCAGCAGCTTTGGGTTATGGGCTTTCTTT,CASSFGLWAFF
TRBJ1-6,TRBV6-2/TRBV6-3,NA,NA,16,TGTGCCAGCAGTAAGGACTCTAGCTCCTATAATTCACCCCTCCACTTT,CASSKDSSSYNSPLHF
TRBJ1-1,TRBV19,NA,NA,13,TGTGCCAGTAGTTCTCAGGAGAACACTGAAGCTTTCTTT,CASSSQENTEAFF
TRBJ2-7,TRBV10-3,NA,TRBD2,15,TGTGCCATCAGCTCGAGGTGGGGGGGGTCCTACGAGCAGTACTTC,CAISSRWGGSYEQYF
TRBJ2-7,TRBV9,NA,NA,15,TGTGCCAGCAGCGTAGAGGACCGATTCTCCTACGAGCAGTACTTC,CASSVEDRFSYEQYF
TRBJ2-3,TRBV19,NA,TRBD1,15,TGTGCCAGTAGTATCGGGACAGGGGCAAGGGATACGCAGTATTTT,CASSIGTGARDTQYF